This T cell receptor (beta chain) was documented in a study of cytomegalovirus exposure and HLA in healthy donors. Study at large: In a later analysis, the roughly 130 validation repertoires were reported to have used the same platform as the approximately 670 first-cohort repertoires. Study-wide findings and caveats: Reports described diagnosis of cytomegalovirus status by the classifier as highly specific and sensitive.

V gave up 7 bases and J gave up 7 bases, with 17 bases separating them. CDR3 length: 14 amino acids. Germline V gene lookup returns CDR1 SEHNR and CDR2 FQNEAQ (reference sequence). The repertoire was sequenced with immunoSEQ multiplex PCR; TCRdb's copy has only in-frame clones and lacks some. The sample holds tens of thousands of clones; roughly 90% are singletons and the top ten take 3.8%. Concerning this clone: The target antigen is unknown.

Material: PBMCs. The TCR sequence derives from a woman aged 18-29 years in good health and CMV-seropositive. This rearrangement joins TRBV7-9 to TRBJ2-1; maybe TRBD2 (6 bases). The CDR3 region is CASTMGGGLNEQFF. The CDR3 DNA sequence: TGTGCCAGCACTATGGGGGGAGGCCTAAATGAGCAGTTCTTC.